This T cell receptor beta chain comes out of a study of CD8+ T cells in alopecia areata. Study context: Treatment comprised oral tofacitinib, 5 to 10 mg twice daily, in treated patients.

RNA was extracted and reverse transcribed into cDNA as the sequencing template. Assay: immunoSEQ multiplex PCR; the TCRdb copy retains only in-frame clones and omits some. Here the sample spans about 180,000 clones, 40% to 55% being singletons. Trimming took off 0 bases at V and 3 bases at J, with 7 bases between the two ends. This CDR3 has 14 amino acids. Germline values: CDR1 SGHDN, CDR2 FVKESK. The treatment: oral pan-JAK inhibitor, 5-10 mg twice daily. This chain joins TRBV14 and TRBJ2-3; D is unclear. The material sequenced was CD8+ T cells sorted from blood, taken at week 52, from a patient treated with tofacitinib. This sequence originates from a human donor with alopecia areata. CDR3 DNA sequence: TGTGCCAGCAGCCAAGAAGTGCGGACAGATACGCAGTATTTT. It specifies CASSQEVRTDTQYF.